This entry features one T cell receptor beta chain sequence. V trimming: 4 bases; J trimming: 2 bases; junction bases outside the gene matches: 4. The germline V gene encodes CDR1 SGDLS and CDR2 YYNGEE. The CDR3 is 14 residues long. This sample is drawn from a study of shared clonotypes between healthy human individuals. Across the study: Donors had three CD4 naive, three CD4 memory, two CD8 naive and one CD8 memory plate apiece.

This table comes from immunoSEQ multiplex PCR, and its TCRdb copy is limited to in-frame clones, with some not included. This repertoire shows a few hundred thousand clones, less than 85% found once; its top ten account for about 9.4%. This clonotype originated in a man aged 30-40 years in good health. The sample comprised memory CD4+ T cells sorted from blood. Documented subset: CD45RA-negative fraction. The chain recombines TRBV9 with TRBJ2-3, with 7 bases fitting TRBD2. The CDR3 DNA reads TGTGCCAGCAGCCTCCGGGACTACACAGATACGCAGTATTTT. This gives the protein CASSLRDYTDTQYF.